The rows below give T cell receptor beta chains drawn from one sample of a study of T cell responses to AZD1222 COVID-19 vaccine. The repertoire was sequenced with immunoSEQ multiplex PCR; TCRdb's copy has only in-frame clones and lacks some. The data show some 120,000 clones, 89% seen once. The sample consisted of peripheral blood, taken 28 days after the second AZD1222 dose. These receptor sequences come from an adult who received the AZD1222 COVID-19 vaccine. Both conserved end residues are part of each CDR3. The D gene is left open where the match is weak. Clone size is stated in some rows and not others, as once, few, many or a class when expanded.

few | - | TRBJ2-7 | TRBV7-6 | CASSLYGWDGEQYF | TGTGCCAGCAGCTTGTATGGCTGGGACGGGGAGCAGTACTTC
- | - | TRBJ1-6 | TRBV18 | CASSPMNSPLHF | TGTGCCAGCTCACCTATGAATTCACCCCTCCACTTT
- | - | TRBJ2-7 | TRBV7-9 | CASSLGSYEQYF | TGTGCCAGCAGCTTGGGTTCCTACGAGCAGTACTTC
- | - | TRBJ2-7 | TRBV5-5 | CASSLGRFYEQYF | TGTGCCAGCAGCTTGGGGCGGTTCTACGAGCAGTACTTC
- | - | TRBJ1-1 | TRBV2 | CASSSTRNTEAFF | TGTGCCAGCAGTTCGACACGGAACACTGAAGCTTTCTTT
- | TRBD2 | TRBJ2-1 | TRBV19 | CASSSTSGSYNEQFF | TGTGCCAGTAGTTCCACTAGCGGCTCCTACAATGAGCAGTTCTTC
- | TRBD1 | TRBJ2-1 | TRBV10-3 | CAISEKTGGYNEQFF | TGTGCCATCAGTGAAAAGACAGGGGGCTACAATGAGCAGTTCTTC
- | - | TRBJ2-3 | TRBV4-2 | CASSQEAGTDTQYF | TGTGCCAGCAGCCAAGAGGCTGGCACAGATACGCAGTATTTT
- | - | TRBJ1-2 | TRBV30 | CAWSAGGGGGYTF | TGTGCCTGGAGTGCCGGGGGCGGGGGTGGCTACACCTTC
- | TRBD1 | TRBJ1-3 | TRBV11-2 | CASSFATGQANTIYF | TGTGCCAGCAGCTTTGCAACGGGACAGGCTAACACCATATATTTT
- | - | TRBJ2-7 | TRBV5-1 | CASGGVGQTYEQYF | TGCGCCAGCGGTGGAGTCGGACAGACCTACGAGCAGTACTTC
- | - | TRBJ2-5 | TRBV10-1 | CASSESTGQETQYF | TGCGCCAGCAGTGAGTCTACAGGGCAAGAGACCCAGTACTTC
- | - | TRBJ1-1 | TRBV6-5 | CASSFGSEAFF | TGTGCCAGCAGTTTTGGCTCTGAAGCTTTCTTT
- | - | TRBJ1-1 | TRBV7-9 | CASSLGTGMRGNTEAFF | TGTGCCAGCAGCTTAGGAACAGGGATGAGAGGGAACACTGAAGCTTTCTTT
- | - | TRBJ1-5 | TRBV21-1 | CASSSRKGVSNQPQHF | TGTGCCAGCAGCAGTAGGAAGGGGGTAAGCAATCAGCCCCAGCATTTT
- | - | TRBJ1-2 | TRBV11-2 | CASSHVGDGYTF | TGTGCCAGCAGTCACGTCGGGGATGGCTACACCTTC
- | TRBD1 | TRBJ1-2 | TRBV10-2 | CASRGTGGDYGYTF | TGCGCCAGCAGAGGGACAGGGGGCGACTATGGCTACACCTTC
- | TRBD1 | TRBJ1-1 | TRBV18 | CASSPTTGSEAFF | TGTGCCAGCTCACCAACGACAGGGTCTGAAGCTTTCTTT
once | - | TRBJ1-5 | TRBV7-9 | CASSSGEGNQPQHF | TGTGCCAGCAGCTCGGGGGAAGGCAATCAGCCCCAGCATTTT
- | - | TRBJ2-2 | TRBV7-2 | CASSLAPKAGELFF | TGTGCCAGCAGCTTAGCCCCGAAGGCCGGGGAGCTGTTTTTT
- | - | TRBJ2-1 | TRBV6-1 | CASSEALPMGDSYNEQFF | TGTGCCAGCAGTGAAGCGCTTCCGATGGGGGACTCCTACAATGAGCAGTTCTTC
- | - | TRBJ1-1 | TRBV9 | CASSVGGGRDTEAFF | TGTGCCAGCAGCGTAGGTGGCGGCAGGGACACTGAAGCTTTCTTT
- | - | TRBJ2-7 | TRBV12-3/TRBV12-4 | CASSLGTYEQYF | TGTGCCAGCAGTTTAGGAACCTACGAGCAGTACTTC
once | TRBD1 | TRBJ2-3 | TRBV10-3 | CAISEPPGTGSTDTQYF | TGTGCCATCAGTGAGCCCCCTGGGACAGGGAGCACAGATACGCAGTATTTT
- | - | TRBJ1-5 | TRBV19 | CASSMDTGIHQPQHF | TGTGCCAGTAGTATGGACACAGGGATTCATCAGCCCCAGCATTTT
- | - | TRBJ2-7 | TRBV19 | CASSTEIRQYF | TGTGCCAGTAGTACTGAGATACGGCAGTACTTC
- | - | TRBJ2-7 | TRBV2 | CASSRQDLYEQYF | TGTGCCAGCAGTCGGCAGGACCTCTACGAGCAGTACTTC
- | TRBD1 | TRBJ2-1 | TRBV10-1 | CASSEAPDLMAGTGVLDEQFF | TGCGCCAGCAGTGAGGCCCCGGATTTGATGGCCGGGACAGGGGTTCTCGATGAGCAGTTCTTC
- | TRBD2 | TRBJ2-5 | TRBV9 | CASSVGEGGIQETQYF | TGTGCCAGCAGCGTAGGGGAGGGTGGAATCCAAGAGACCCAGTACTTC
- | - | TRBJ1-2 | TRBV27 | CASSWSRTADYGYTF | TGTGCCAGCAGTTGGTCAAGGACCGCTGACTATGGCTACACCTTC
- | TRBD1 | TRBJ1-5 | TRBV4-1 | CASSQGQGGNQPQHF | TGCGCCAGCAGCCAAGGACAGGGGGGCAATCAGCCCCAGCATTTT
- | - | TRBJ2-5 | TRBV6-5 | CASSYGRADQETQYF | TGTGCCAGCAGTTACGGAAGGGCAGACCAAGAGACCCAGTACTTC
once | - | TRBJ2-5 | TRBV3-1/TRBV3-2 | CASTQSEQIGPQYF | TGTGCCAGCACCCAAAGTGAGCAGATCGGGCCCCAGTACTTC
few | - | TRBJ2-7 | TRBV21-1 | CASGTSAEQYF | TGTGCCAGCGGCACGTCAGCCGAGCAGTACTTC
once | - | TRBJ2-5 | TRBV4-1 | CASSQVPVATQETQYF | TGCGCCAGCAGCCAGGTCCCGGTGGCAACGCAAGAGACCCAGTACTTC